The TCR beta chain described here comes from a study of shared clonotypes between healthy human individuals. About the research overall: Researchers assigned three CD4 naive, three CD4 memory, two CD8 naive and one CD8 memory plate to each donor. General observations from the study: Sorted-subset samples were not fully sequenced, rarefaction indicated. Investigators expected sequencing depth to affect clonotype sharing among donors. Sampling included only blood; tissue repertoires likely differ.

The germline CDR1 and CDR2 sequences are SGHRS and YFSETQ. The CDR3 covers 16 residues. V gave up 0 bases and J gave up 7 bases; unmatched junction bases: 8. As concerns this clone: What it binds is unknown.

Repertoires were generated with immunoSEQ multiplex PCR, while TCRdb's copy carries only in-frame clones and drops some. The sample contains about 1.1 million clones, about four fifths of which appear only once. The V gene is TRBV5-1, the J gene TRBJ2-1; the match to TRBD2 covers 9 bases. This receptor was taken from a man aged 18 to 29 in good health. Some clones in this sample may be carry-over from other donors' samples. Source material: memory CD4+ T cells from PBMCs. Noted subset: CD45RA-negative fraction. The CDR3 sequence: CASSLAVAGEGNEQFF. The CDR3 DNA follows: TGCGCCAGCAGCTTGGCGGTAGCGGGAGAAGGGAATGAGCAGTTCTTC.